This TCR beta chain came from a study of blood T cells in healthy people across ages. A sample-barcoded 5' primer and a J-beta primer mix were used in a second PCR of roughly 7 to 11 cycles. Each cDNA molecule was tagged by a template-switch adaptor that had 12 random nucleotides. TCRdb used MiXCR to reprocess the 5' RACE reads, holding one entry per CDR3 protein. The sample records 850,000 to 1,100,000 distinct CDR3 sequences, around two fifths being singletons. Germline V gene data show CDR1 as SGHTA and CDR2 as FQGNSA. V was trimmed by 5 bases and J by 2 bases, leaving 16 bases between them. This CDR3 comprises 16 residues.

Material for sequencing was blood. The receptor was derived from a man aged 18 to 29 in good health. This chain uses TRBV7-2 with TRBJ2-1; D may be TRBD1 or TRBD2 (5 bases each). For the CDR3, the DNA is TGTGCCAGCAGCCTTATACACGGGGCAACCTACAATGAGCAGTTCTTC. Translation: CASSLIHGATYNEQFF.